What follows is one T cell receptor beta chain and its context. Its antigen is not yet known. No base quality values were provided; no much bigger clone lies one nucleotide off. These data come from a study of T cell clones after liver transplantation (dated by TCRdb to between 2019 and 2020). Regarding the research as a whole: ITN030ST, the source of the samples, was a randomized trial that attempted immunosuppression withdrawal within 2 years of liver transplantation. After a pre-transplant mixed lymphocyte reaction, TCRbeta sequencing was used to pinpoint donor-reactive T cell clones, which were subsequently tracked in post-transplant blood. Tolerance was defined as complete withdrawal of immunosuppression for at least one year without a rise in liver enzymes beyond twice the upper limit of normal. As an antigen-independent comparator for the donor-reactive sequences, third party-reactive TCRbeta sequences from pre-transplant MLRs were identified as well. Of the 8 liver transplant recipients making up the studied cohort, 3 were classified as tolerant and 5 as non-tolerant. Blood samples were collected pre-transplant, pre-randomization before withdrawal, and post-randomization after either complete withdrawal or failed withdrawal. Three of the eight recipients were HCV-positive; the others were transplanted for non-autoimmune, non-viral indications. The subjects received no induction therapy and were kept on standard immunosuppression until randomization at 12-24 months post-transplant.

Sample time point, as interpreted from the label and publication: pre-transplant. Thawed unstimulated PBMCs were stained for CD3, CD4 and CD8 and FACS-sorted into CD3+CD4+ and CD3+CD8+ populations. All 8 studied subjects were randomized to immunosuppression withdrawal. The Qiagen DNeasy Blood and Tissue Kit was used to isolate genomic DNA. From the germline V gene, CDR1 is SGDLS and CDR2 is YYNGEE. Measured from the cysteine to the phenylalanine, the CDR3 is 14 residues long. The entry retains the CDR3 DNA only, 42 bases that are in frame from base 1. V is reduced by 0 bases and J by 7 bases, leaving a spacing of 10 bases between them. Findings and caveats that apply to the study as a whole: Low numbers of available donor cells limited the measurable donor-reactive repertoire in a couple of subjects. Because no allograft tissue specimens were available, donor-reactive T cells may have migrated into the graft instead of being deleted. A greater decline was seen for donor-reactive sequences than for third party-reactive sequences, suggesting partial antigen-specific deletion unrelated to withdrawal success. A significant post-transplant decrease in circulating donor-reactive CD4 TCRbeta sequences was observed in 5 of 8 subjects, irrespective of tolerance or HCV status. When repertoire turnover was taken into account, detection of donor-reactive sequences was significantly reduced in 7 of 8 subjects for CD4 and in 8 of 8 subjects for CD8. Because of small, heterogeneous patient numbers and non-standardized post-transplant time points, the conclusions were only preliminary.

Using immunoSEQ, frozen genomic DNA was subjected to high-throughput TCRbeta CDR3 sequencing, a process that included PCR amplification, mapping, bias correction and internal controls. On the study's bioinformatics: Productive rearrangements were retained, and unique TCRbeta sequences were defined by the CDR3 nucleotide sequence together with the V and J gene. For classification of a sequence as donor-reactive, at least 5-fold expansion in CFSE-low cells relative to unstimulated pre-transplant cells and a frequency of at least 0.01% were required. Per-subject minimum frequency thresholds, based on the lowest-template unstimulated sample, ensured at least 90% detection power. Repertoire turnover was measured by Jensen-Shannon divergence between the top 1000 TCRbeta sequences post- and pre-transplant. Two-sided Fisher's exact tests were used to test for changes in the detection of donor-reactive sequences. In its TCRdb copy, this immuneACCESS table keeps in-frame sequences only and misses some clones. Where compared with another copy, unresolved V genes explain less than half of these, and the others have no known cause. V, J and clone size are taken as reported in that table, and D and trimming were inferred from the DNA itself. The sample data list nearly 55,000 clones, and roughly 80% of these were observed just once. Around 7.8% of the sample is taken by the ten largest.

The clonotype comes from a human donor who received a liver transplant. This sequence uses TRBV9 and TRBJ2-2; matching of 5 bases hints at TRBD1 as the D gene. Here the sequenced sample was CD4+ T cells from blood, taken before liver transplant. The bases are TGTGCCAGCAGCGTAGGGGGCGCAGTCGGGGAGCTGTTTTTT. It translates to CASSVGGAVGELFF.